This is a list of T cell receptor beta chains from one sample in a study of T cells after yellow fever vaccination. TCRdb fed the 5' RACE reads into MiXCR, producing one record per CDR3 protein. The profile shows over 300,000 distinct CDR3 sequences, 4.1% of them singletons. The material sequenced was PBMCs, taken 5 days after the yellow fever booster vaccination. The receptors were sampled from a man aged 18 to 29 who received the YFV17D yellow fever vaccine. Both conserved end residues are part of each CDR3. Fields, in order: clone size, D gene, V gene, J gene, CDR3 DNA, CDR3 protein. A D gene is named only where the DNA matches it firmly. A clone size is listed for some rows: how often the clone was seen (once, few, many), or a class if it is expanded.

clone_size: few; d_call: TRBD1; v_call: TRBV7-3; j_call: TRBJ2-3; cdr3_nt: TGTGCCAGCAGCTCGACAGGGGGCGCTGATACAGATACGCAGTATTTT; cdr3_aa: CASSSTGGADTDTQYF
clone_size: NA; d_call: TRBD1; v_call: TRBV15; j_call: TRBJ1-1; cdr3_nt: TGTGCCACCAGCAGGGGAGGGACAGGGGAGACTGAAGCTTTCTTT; cdr3_aa: CATSRGGTGETEAFF
clone_size: NA; d_call: NA; v_call: TRBV27; j_call: TRBJ1-1; cdr3_nt: TGTGCCAGCAGTTTATTTGGGAACGAGGAAGAAGCTTTCTTT; cdr3_aa: CASSLFGNEEEAFF
clone_size: few; d_call: NA; v_call: TRBV4-3; j_call: TRBJ2-1; cdr3_nt: TGCGCCAGCAGCCGCATGCCGAGGCGGGATGATCCCTACAATGAGCAGTTCTTC; cdr3_aa: CASSRMPRRDDPYNEQFF
clone_size: many; d_call: NA; v_call: TRBV6-6; j_call: TRBJ2-3; cdr3_nt: TGTGCCAGCGGGGAGGCAGATACGCAGTATTTT; cdr3_aa: CASGEADTQYF
clone_size: few; d_call: NA; v_call: TRBV24-1; j_call: TRBJ1-1; cdr3_nt: TGTGCCACCAGTGGGCTGGGCGCTGAAGCTTTCTTT; cdr3_aa: CATSGLGAEAFF
clone_size: NA; d_call: NA; v_call: TRBV2; j_call: TRBJ1-6; cdr3_nt: TGTGCCAGCAGCAGACAGAATTCACCCCTCCACTTT; cdr3_aa: CASSRQNSPLHF
clone_size: few; d_call: NA; v_call: TRBV4-3; j_call: TRBJ1-1; cdr3_nt: TGCGCCAGCAGCCAAGACGGACCAGGGGTCGGAAATTCTGAAGCTTTCTTT; cdr3_aa: CASSQDGPGVGNSEAFF
clone_size: few; d_call: NA; v_call: TRBV9; j_call: TRBJ1-1; cdr3_nt: TGTGCCAGCAGCGTAGATGGGGGCTCGAACACTGAAGCTTTCTTT; cdr3_aa: CASSVDGGSNTEAFF
clone_size: NA; d_call: NA; v_call: TRBV12-3/TRBV12-4; j_call: TRBJ1-1; cdr3_nt: TGTGCCAGCAGTTTTGCCATGAACACTGAAGCTTTCTTT; cdr3_aa: CASSFAMNTEAFF
clone_size: NA; d_call: NA; v_call: TRBV7-2; j_call: TRBJ1-5; cdr3_nt: TGTGCCAGCAGCTTAACCATTAATCAGCCCCAGCATTTT; cdr3_aa: CASSLTINQPQHF
clone_size: few; d_call: NA; v_call: TRBV7-9; j_call: TRBJ1-2; cdr3_nt: TGTGCCAGCAGCACGGGCATCGTCAACGGCTACACCTTC; cdr3_aa: CASSTGIVNGYTF
clone_size: NA; d_call: NA; v_call: TRBV7-2; j_call: TRBJ2-1; cdr3_nt: TGTGCCAGCAGCTTAACCCTCCCGCCCACAGGGTACAGCAATGAGCAGTTCTTC; cdr3_aa: CASSLTLPPTGYSNEQFF
clone_size: NA; d_call: NA; v_call: TRBV7-3; j_call: TRBJ2-5; cdr3_nt: TGTGCCAGCAGCCCCTGGGGGGTGGAGACCCAGTACTTC; cdr3_aa: CASSPWGVETQYF
clone_size: many; d_call: TRBD1; v_call: TRBV18; j_call: TRBJ1-1; cdr3_nt: TGTGCCAGCTCACCATCGGACAGGGGGGCAGCTTTCTTT; cdr3_aa: CASSPSDRGAAFF
clone_size: few; d_call: NA; v_call: TRBV28; j_call: TRBJ1-5; cdr3_nt: TGTGCCAGCAGTTCAGGAGGGGGGAACAATCAGCCCCAGCATTTT; cdr3_aa: CASSSGGGNNQPQHF
clone_size: many; d_call: NA; v_call: TRBV24-1; j_call: TRBJ2-1; cdr3_nt: TGTGCCACCAGTGATTTCGTCAGGGTGAATGAGCAGTTCTTC; cdr3_aa: CATSDFVRVNEQFF
clone_size: NA; d_call: NA; v_call: TRBV7-2; j_call: TRBJ1-2; cdr3_nt: TGTGCCAGCAGCCTGCGCGGGAGCCTTAATGGCTACACCTTC; cdr3_aa: CASSLRGSLNGYTF
clone_size: few; d_call: NA; v_call: TRBV7-2; j_call: TRBJ1-2; cdr3_nt: TGTGCCAGCAGCTTCGGCGGGGGCTCCGGTGGCTACACCTTC; cdr3_aa: CASSFGGGSGGYTF
clone_size: NA; d_call: NA; v_call: TRBV4-3; j_call: TRBJ1-2; cdr3_nt: TGCGCCAGCAGCCAAGCTACAGGGTCTAACTATGGCTACACCTTC; cdr3_aa: CASSQATGSNYGYTF
clone_size: many; d_call: NA; v_call: TRBV7-2; j_call: TRBJ1-1; cdr3_nt: TGTGCCAGCAGCTTTGCAGAGGAAGCTTTCTTT; cdr3_aa: CASSFAEEAFF
clone_size: NA; d_call: TRBD1; v_call: TRBV5-6; j_call: TRBJ2-1; cdr3_nt: TGTGCCAGCAGCCGGCCGGACAGGGGGCTAAGTGAGCAGTTCTTC; cdr3_aa: CASSRPDRGLSEQFF
clone_size: few; d_call: NA; v_call: TRBV12-3/TRBV12-4; j_call: TRBJ2-2; cdr3_nt: TGTGCCGTACGGGGACAGAACACCGGGGAGCTGTTTTTT; cdr3_aa: CAVRGQNTGELFF
clone_size: NA; d_call: NA; v_call: TRBV7-9; j_call: TRBJ1-3; cdr3_nt: TGTGCCAGCAGCTTACGTACTTTCTCTGGAAACACCATATATTTT; cdr3_aa: CASSLRTFSGNTIYF
clone_size: many; d_call: NA; v_call: TRBV7-2; j_call: TRBJ2-7; cdr3_nt: TGTGCCAGCAGACCTACAGGGACCATAGGCCACGAGCAGTACTTC; cdr3_aa: CASRPTGTIGHEQYF
clone_size: NA; d_call: NA; v_call: TRBV19; j_call: TRBJ2-2; cdr3_nt: TGTGCCAGTAGTCCAGAGGGGCAGTTTAACACCGGGGAGCTGTTTTTT; cdr3_aa: CASSPEGQFNTGELFF
clone_size: few; d_call: NA; v_call: TRBV19; j_call: TRBJ1-1; cdr3_nt: TGTGCCAGTAGTATAAGCGAAGGGCACACTGAAGCTTTCTTT; cdr3_aa: CASSISEGHTEAFF
clone_size: many; d_call: TRBD1; v_call: TRBV4-3; j_call: TRBJ2-1; cdr3_nt: TGCGCCAGCAGCCAAGATTACAGGGGGGTGATTGAGCAGTTCTTC; cdr3_aa: CASSQDYRGVIEQFF
clone_size: few; d_call: TRBD1; v_call: TRBV29-1; j_call: TRBJ2-7; cdr3_nt: TGCAGCGTCCAGACAGGGGGAACGTATCCCAGTGACGAGCAGTACTTC; cdr3_aa: CSVQTGGTYPSDEQYF
clone_size: NA; d_call: NA; v_call: TRBV12-3/TRBV12-4; j_call: TRBJ2-2; cdr3_nt: TGTGCCACCAGGGACACCTCGGGCACCGGGGAGCTGTTTTTT; cdr3_aa: CATRDTSGTGELFF
clone_size: NA; d_call: TRBD2; v_call: TRBV18; j_call: TRBJ2-1; cdr3_nt: TGTGCCAGCTCACGCGGACTAGCCCGAGCAAGCTCCTACAATGAGCAGTTCTTC; cdr3_aa: CASSRGLARASSYNEQFF
clone_size: NA; d_call: TRBD1; v_call: TRBV6-5; j_call: TRBJ1-5; cdr3_nt: TGTGCCAGCAGTTATCCAGACAGGGGGCGCAGAAGCAATCAGCCCCAGCATTTT; cdr3_aa: CASSYPDRGRRSNQPQHF
clone_size: NA; d_call: NA; v_call: TRBV14; j_call: TRBJ1-1; cdr3_nt: TGTGCCAGCAGCCAAGATGGGCCCAGGCGAGCTTTCTTT; cdr3_aa: CASSQDGPRRAFF
clone_size: NA; d_call: NA; v_call: TRBV5-1; j_call: TRBJ1-2; cdr3_nt: TGCGCCAGCAGCCTGATGGGAGGGCCTATGGGCGGCTACACCTTC; cdr3_aa: CASSLMGGPMGGYTF
clone_size: once; d_call: NA; v_call: TRBV24-1; j_call: TRBJ1-5; cdr3_nt: TGTGCCACCAGTGATGGCTCAGGGTTACAGCCCCAGCATTTT; cdr3_aa: CATSDGSGLQPQHF
clone_size: few; d_call: NA; v_call: TRBV12-3/TRBV12-4; j_call: TRBJ1-5; cdr3_nt: TGTGCCAGCAGTCCGACCAGATATAGCAATCAGCCCCAGCATTTT; cdr3_aa: CASSPTRYSNQPQHF
clone_size: many; d_call: NA; v_call: TRBV3-1; j_call: TRBJ1-1; cdr3_nt: TGTGCCAGCAGCCAATCGGACACGAACACTGAAGCTTTCTTT; cdr3_aa: CASSQSDTNTEAFF
clone_size: many; d_call: NA; v_call: TRBV18; j_call: TRBJ2-4; cdr3_nt: TGTGCCAGCTCACCAGCGGGGGCGACCAAAAACATTCAGTACTTC; cdr3_aa: CASSPAGATKNIQYF
clone_size: few; d_call: NA; v_call: TRBV12-3/TRBV12-4; j_call: TRBJ2-1; cdr3_nt: TGTGCCAGCAGTTTAGGGGGGGCTCACGACAATGAGCAGTTCTTC; cdr3_aa: CASSLGGAHDNEQFF
clone_size: many; d_call: TRBD2; v_call: TRBV6-2/TRBV6-3; j_call: TRBJ2-3; cdr3_nt: TGTGCCAGCAGCTCCGGACTAGCGGCCGGCACAGATACGCAGTATTTT; cdr3_aa: CASSSGLAAGTDTQYF
clone_size: NA; d_call: TRBD1; v_call: TRBV5-1; j_call: TRBJ2-2; cdr3_nt: TGCGCCAGCAGCTTGGCGGGGACAGTGAACACCGGGGAGCTGTTTTTT; cdr3_aa: CASSLAGTVNTGELFF
clone_size: NA; d_call: NA; v_call: TRBV28; j_call: TRBJ2-3; cdr3_nt: TGTGCCAGCAGTTACAACCCGGGGACTTACACAGATACGCAGTATTTT; cdr3_aa: CASSYNPGTYTDTQYF
clone_size: few; d_call: NA; v_call: TRBV7-9; j_call: TRBJ2-3; cdr3_nt: TGTGCCAGCAGCCCCGGGACCTTTAAAATACTCACAGATACGCAGTATTTT; cdr3_aa: CASSPGTFKILTDTQYF